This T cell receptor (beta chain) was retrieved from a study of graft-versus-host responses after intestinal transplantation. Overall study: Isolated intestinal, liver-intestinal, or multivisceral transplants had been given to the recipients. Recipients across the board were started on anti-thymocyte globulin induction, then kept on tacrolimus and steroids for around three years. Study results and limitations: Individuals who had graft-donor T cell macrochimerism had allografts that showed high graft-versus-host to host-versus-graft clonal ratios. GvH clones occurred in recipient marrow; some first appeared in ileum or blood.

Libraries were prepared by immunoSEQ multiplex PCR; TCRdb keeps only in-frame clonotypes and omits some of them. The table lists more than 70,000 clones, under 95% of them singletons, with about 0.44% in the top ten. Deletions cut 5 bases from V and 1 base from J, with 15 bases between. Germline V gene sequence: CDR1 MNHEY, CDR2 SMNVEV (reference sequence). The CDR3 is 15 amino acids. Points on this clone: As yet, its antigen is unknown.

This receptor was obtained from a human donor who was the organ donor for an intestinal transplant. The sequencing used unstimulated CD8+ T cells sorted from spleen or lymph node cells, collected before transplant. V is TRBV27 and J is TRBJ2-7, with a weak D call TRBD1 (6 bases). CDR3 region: CASSSRRGGSYEQYF. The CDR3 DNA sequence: TGTGCCAGCAGTAGCCGCAGGGGTGGGTCCTACGAGCAGTACTTC.